Listed below are T cell receptor beta chains from one sample, sequenced in a study of blood T cell repertoires in COVID-19. Libraries were prepared by immunoSEQ multiplex PCR; TCRdb keeps only in-frame clonotypes and omits some of them. The sample carries about 110,000 clones, approximately 85% recorded once. Sequencing was carried out using peripheral blood. The source of these receptors is a man in his forties with acute or convalescent COVID-19. Both conserved end residues are part of each CDR3. A D gene is named only where the DNA matches it firmly. Rows give clone size only sometimes, using once, few, many, or a class for an expanded clone.

D: .; size: .; J: TRBJ2-1; V: TRBV6-4; DNA: TGTGCCAGCAGTGACTCGTCGACAGGAGTCTCCAATGAGCAGTTCTTC; CDR3: CASSDSSTGVSNEQFF
D: TRBD2; size: .; J: TRBJ2-5; V: TRBV27; DNA: TGTGCCAGCAGCCGGAAGGGCGGGAGCGGTGAAGAGACCCAGTACTTC; CDR3: CASSRKGGSGEETQYF
D: .; size: .; J: TRBJ2-5; V: TRBV7-2; DNA: TGTGCCAGCAGCACCCGGCAGGGGGGTGAGACCCAGTACTTC; CDR3: CASSTRQGGETQYF
D: .; size: .; J: TRBJ2-2; V: TRBV12-3/TRBV12-4; DNA: TGTGCCAGCAGTCCAGGGCCGGGCGGGGAGCTGTTTTTT; CDR3: CASSPGPGGELFF
D: TRBD1; size: .; J: TRBJ1-1; V: TRBV5-1; DNA: TGCGCCAGCAGCTTCTCCGGGACAGGGTTCACTGAAGCTTTCTTT; CDR3: CASSFSGTGFTEAFF
D: .; size: .; J: TRBJ1-6; V: TRBV4-1; DNA: TGCGCCAGCAGCCTCCCGGGGTCACCCCTCCACTTT; CDR3: CASSLPGSPLHF
D: TRBD2; size: .; J: TRBJ2-3; V: TRBV5-1; DNA: TGCGCCAGCAGCTTGACGGCGGGAGTAATCACAGATACGCAGTATTTT; CDR3: CASSLTAGVITDTQYF
D: TRBD2; size: .; J: TRBJ2-7; V: TRBV4-1; DNA: TGCGCCAGCAGCCAATCACTAGCGGGCCAACGGGGGCAGTACTTC; CDR3: CASSQSLAGQRGQYF
D: .; size: .; J: TRBJ1-4; V: TRBV12-5; DNA: TGTGCTAGTGGTTTGGAACCCTTCAGGACAGAGAATGAAAAACTGTTTTTT; CDR3: CASGLEPFRTENEKLFF
D: TRBD1; size: .; J: TRBJ2-3; V: TRBV6-4; DNA: TGTGCCAGCAGCGTCGGGACAGGGGGCACAGATACGCAGTATTTT; CDR3: CASSVGTGGTDTQYF
D: TRBD1; size: .; J: TRBJ2-3; V: TRBV28; DNA: TGTGCCAGCAGTTTTTCGGGACAGCTCACAGATACGCAGTATTTT; CDR3: CASSFSGQLTDTQYF
D: .; size: few; J: TRBJ2-1; V: TRBV12-3/TRBV12-4; DNA: TGTGCCAGCAGTCCGGACAGTTACAATGAGCAGTTCTTC; CDR3: CASSPDSYNEQFF
D: TRBD2; size: .; J: TRBJ2-1; V: TRBV24-1; DNA: TGTGCCACCAGTTACGCTAGCGGGAGGAATGAGCAGTTCTTC; CDR3: CATSYASGRNEQFF
D: TRBD2; size: .; J: TRBJ2-7; V: TRBV10-2; DNA: TGCGCCAGCAGTGAGTCGCGTTCTAGCGGGATGAGGGGGGACGAGCAGTACTTC; CDR3: CASSESRSSGMRGDEQYF
D: TRBD1; size: .; J: TRBJ1-2; V: TRBV30; DNA: TGTGCCTGGAGTCGGGACAGGCCCCGGGGCTACACCTTC; CDR3: CAWSRDRPRGYTF
D: .; size: few; J: TRBJ2-7; V: TRBV18; DNA: TGTGCCAGCTCGTCCCTAGGGGGCGAGCAGTACTTC; CDR3: CASSSLGGEQYF
D: .; size: .; J: TRBJ1-4; V: TRBV12-3/TRBV12-4; DNA: TGTGCCAGCAGGGGGCAGGGGAATGAAAAACTGTTTTTT; CDR3: CASRGQGNEKLFF
D: TRBD1; size: .; J: TRBJ2-7; V: TRBV19; DNA: TGTGCCAGTAGTCCGCGGGACAGGCTTCCCTACGAGCAGTACTTC; CDR3: CASSPRDRLPYEQYF
D: .; size: few; J: TRBJ2-7; V: TRBV6-2/TRBV6-3; DNA: TGTGCCAGCAGTAGCGACTCCTACGAGCAGTACTTC; CDR3: CASSSDSYEQYF
D: .; size: .; J: TRBJ2-7; V: TRBV5-6; DNA: TGTGCCAGCAGTCGACAGGTCTACGAGCAGTACTTC; CDR3: CASSRQVYEQYF
D: TRBD1; size: .; J: TRBJ2-2; V: TRBV18; DNA: TGTGCCAGCTCACGTGAGACAGGGCTTAACGGGGAGCTGTTTTTT; CDR3: CASSRETGLNGELFF
D: TRBD1; size: once; J: TRBJ2-2; V: TRBV5-5; DNA: TGTGCCAGCAGCTCCAAAACAGGGGCGAACACCGGGGAGCTGTTTTTT; CDR3: CASSSKTGANTGELFF
D: .; size: .; J: TRBJ1-6; V: TRBV6-6; DNA: TGTGCCAGTGGCAGGGTTAATTCACCCCTCCACTTT; CDR3: CASGRVNSPLHF
D: TRBD2; size: few; J: TRBJ2-3; V: TRBV24-1; DNA: TGTGCCACCAGTGATCCGACTAGCGGGGCAGATACGCAGTATTTT; CDR3: CATSDPTSGADTQYF
D: .; size: .; J: TRBJ1-1; V: TRBV6-6; DNA: TGTGCCAGCAGTTCAATAGTGAACACTGAAGCTTTCTTT; CDR3: CASSSIVNTEAFF
D: .; size: .; J: TRBJ1-2; V: TRBV4-2; DNA: TGTGCCAGCAGCCAATCGGACAGACCCTATGGCTACACCTTC; CDR3: CASSQSDRPYGYTF
D: TRBD2; size: .; J: TRBJ2-3; V: TRBV5-8; DNA: TGTGCCAGCAGCTGGGGGAGCGGGAGTGGGCAAGATACGCAGTATTTT; CDR3: CASSWGSGSGQDTQYF
D: TRBD1; size: .; J: TRBJ1-2; V: TRBV6-1; DNA: TGTGCCAGCAGTGACCCCGGACAGGGAGGGGGCTATGGCTACACCTTC; CDR3: CASSDPGQGGGYGYTF
D: .; size: .; J: TRBJ2-3; V: TRBV4-3; DNA: TGCGCCAGCAGCCGGGACTCATTCACAGATACGCAGTATTTT; CDR3: CASSRDSFTDTQYF
D: .; size: .; J: TRBJ2-3; V: TRBV5-5; DNA: TGTGCCAGCAGCTCCCGGATGGGCCCTAGCACAGATACGCAGTATTTT; CDR3: CASSSRMGPSTDTQYF
D: .; size: .; J: TRBJ2-2; V: TRBV25-1; DNA: TGTGCCAGCAGTGAAGCTTCTCCCAGATTCGCGAACACCGGGGAGCTGTTTTTT; CDR3: CASSEASPRFANTGELFF